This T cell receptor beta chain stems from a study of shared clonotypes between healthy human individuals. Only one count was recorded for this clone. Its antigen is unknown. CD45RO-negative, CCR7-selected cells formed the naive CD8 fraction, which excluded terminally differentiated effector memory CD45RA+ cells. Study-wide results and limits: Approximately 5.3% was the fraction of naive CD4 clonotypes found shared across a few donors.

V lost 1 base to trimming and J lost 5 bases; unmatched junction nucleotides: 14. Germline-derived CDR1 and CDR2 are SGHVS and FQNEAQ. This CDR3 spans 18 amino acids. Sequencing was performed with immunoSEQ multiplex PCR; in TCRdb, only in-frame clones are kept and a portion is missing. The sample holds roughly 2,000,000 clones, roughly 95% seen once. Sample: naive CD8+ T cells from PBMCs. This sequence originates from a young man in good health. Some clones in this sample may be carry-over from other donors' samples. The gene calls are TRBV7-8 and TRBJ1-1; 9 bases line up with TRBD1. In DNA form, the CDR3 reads TGTGCCAGCAGCTTAGACCGTGGGACAGGGCCGCGGTGGACTGAAGCTTTCTTT. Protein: CASSLDRGTGPRWTEAFF.